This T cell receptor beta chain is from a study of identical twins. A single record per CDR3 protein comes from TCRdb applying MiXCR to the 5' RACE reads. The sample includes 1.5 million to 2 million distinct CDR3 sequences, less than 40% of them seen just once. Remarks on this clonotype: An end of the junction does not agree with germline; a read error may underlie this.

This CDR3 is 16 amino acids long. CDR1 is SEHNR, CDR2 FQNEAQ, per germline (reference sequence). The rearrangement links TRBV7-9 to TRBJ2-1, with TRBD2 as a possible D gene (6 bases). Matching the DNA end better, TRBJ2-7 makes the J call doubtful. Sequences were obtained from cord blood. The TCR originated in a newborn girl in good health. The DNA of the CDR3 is TGTGCCAGCAGCTTGAGGGTAGCGGTCTCAACCTATGAGCAGTACTTC. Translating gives CASSLRVAVSTYEQYF.